A single sample gave rise to the 26 T cell receptor beta chains below, sequenced in a study of T cell responses to AZD1222 COVID-19 vaccine. Produced via immunoSEQ multiplex PCR; TCRdb's table is partial and in-frame only. The sample contains around 110,000 clones, 92% of which appear only once. The specimen comprised peripheral blood, sampled on day 0 of AZD1222 vaccination. These receptors all come from an adult in good health.

The genes are TRBV2 and TRBJ2-2, with D maybe TRBD2 (6 bases). The ends were cut back, 7 bases at V and 1 base at J, with 13 bases in the middle. Germline-derived CDR1 and CDR2 are SNHLY and FYNNEI. The CDR3 extends over 15 amino acids. The CDR3 DNA reads TGTGCCAGCAAGGGAAATAGCGGGAACACCGGGGAGCTGTTTTTT. It codes for CASKGNSGNTGELFF.

This clone was detected only once. The J gene is TRBJ1-1, the V gene TRBV10-3; unclear D gene. CDR3 length: 11 residues. Deletions cut 5 bases from V and 6 bases from J, with 7 bases between. Germline CDR1 ENHRY, CDR2 SYGVKD. In DNA, the CDR3 is TGTGCCATCAGTTCAGGAGCTGAAGCTTTCTTT. This codes for CAISSGAEAFF.

The chain links TRBV6-6 to TRBJ2-3; 10 positions agree with TRBD1. Trimming took 2 bases from V and 2 from J; bases not matched to a gene: 4. CDR1 is MNHNY, CDR2 SVGAGI, per germline (reference sequence). This CDR3 region has 16 residues. The DNA of the CDR3 is TGTGCCAGCAGTTACGCCGGGACAGGGGACACAGATACGCAGTATTTT. It specifies CASSYAGTGDTDTQYF.

With regard to this clone: Different DNA sequences within this sample yield the same CDR3. The gene calls are TRBV11-1 and TRBJ2-1, with D perhaps matching TRBD1 (6 bases). Trimming left V 7 bases short and J 0 bases short, with 10 bases between. Germline V lookup: CDR1 SGHAT, CDR2 FQDESV (reference sequence). This CDR3 comprises 14 residues. DNA of the CDR3: TGTGCCAGCACCGACAGGAGCTCCTACAATGAGCAGTTCTTC. Protein sequence: CASTDRSSYNEQFF.

The sample holds one count of this clone. This chain uses TRBV7-9 with TRBJ1-1; a possible D gene is TRBD1 (6 bases). The CDR3 is 13 amino acids. Trimming cost V 5 bases and J 5 bases, with 12 bases left between them. Germline lookup yields CDR1 SEHNR and CDR2 FQNEAQ (reference sequence). Here the CDR3 DNA reads TGTGCCAGCAGCCCCCGCAGGGGTACTGAAGCTTTCTTT. It codes for CASSPRRGTEAFF.

CDR3 sequence reads: CATSRDRGSGANVLTF. The CDR3 DNA reads TGTGCCACCAGCAGAGATAGGGGGTCGGGGGCCAACGTCCTGACTTTC. The chain is built from TRBV15 and TRBJ2-6, with a tentative D call TRBD1 (6 bases). This CDR3 is built from 16 residues. Trimming pared 0 bases from V and 4 bases from J, leaving 10 bases between. Germline CDR1 is LNHNV and CDR2 is YYDKDF (reference sequence).

This rearrangement joins TRBV24-1 to TRBJ1-1; D is perhaps TRBD1 (5 bases). The CDR3 has 13 residues. Trimming shortened V by 7 bases and J by 6 bases, and 14 bases separated the two germline ends. From germline, CDR1 is KGHDR and CDR2 SFDVKD. In nucleotides, the CDR3 is TGTGCCACCAGGGGACCTAATGGCGCTGAAGCTTTCTTT. Protein: CATRGPNGAEAFF.

The chain combines TRBV11-2 with TRBJ2-1, with TRBD2 identical over 11 bases. The CDR3 has 15 amino acids. Germline CDR1 SGHAT, CDR2 FQNNGV. Trimming cost V 1 base and J 6 bases; bases outside gene matches: 2. CDR3 coding DNA: TGTGCCAGCAGCTTAGGGACTAGCGGGCTCAATGAGCAGTTCTTC. Translating it yields CASSLGTSGLNEQFF. The entire variable domain, with the rest obtained from reference TRBV11-2 and TRBJ2-1, is as follows: EAGVAQSPRYKIIEKRQSVAFWCNPISGHATLYWYQQILGQGPKLLIQFQNNGVVDDSQLPKDRFSAERLKGVDSTLKIQPAKLEDSAVYLCASSLGTSGLNEQFFGPGTRLTVL.

The gene calls are TRBV2 and TRBJ1-1; possibly TRBD1 for D (6 bases). Per germline, CDR1 SNHLY and CDR2 FYNNEI. Trimming removed 3 bases from V and 4 bases from J, with 15 bases in between. CDR3 length equals 15 residues. Written as DNA, the CDR3 is TGTGCCAGCAGTGAGGCTGGGGGGCGAGGCACTGAAGCTTTCTTT. It is translated as CASSEAGGRGTEAFF.

The chain employs TRBV5-6 and TRBJ1-4, with TRBD1 matching 7 bases. This CDR3 has 15 amino acids. Germline V CDR1 and CDR2: SGHDT, YYEEEE. The J segment lost 5 bases and the V segment lost 5 bases, leaving 9 bases of the junction unmatched. The CDR3 bases are TGTGCCAGCAGGGGAGGGGGCCAGAGGAATGAAAAACTGTTTTTT. Translation: CASRGGGQRNEKLFF.

The gene calls are TRBV10-3 and TRBJ2-1; 11 nucleotides match TRBD2. Germline V gene sequence: CDR1 ENHRY, CDR2 SYGVKD. Losses at the gene ends were 3 bases for V and 10 bases for J; bases not matched to a gene: 5. The CDR3 is 14 residues long. The CDR3 protein is CAISDSSGGREQFF. CDR3 nucleotide sequence: TGTGCCATCAGTGATTCTAGCGGGGGGAGGGAGCAGTTCTTC.

CDR3 in DNA: TGTGCCAGTACGAGAACAGGGACCACCGGGGAGCTGTTTTTT. Translating it yields CASTRTGTTGELFF. The chain couples TRBV19 to TRBJ2-2; D may be TRBD1 (6 bases). The length of the CDR3 is 14 residues. From germline, CDR1 is LNHDA and CDR2 SQIVND (reference sequence). Trimming left V 7 bases short and J 4 bases short, with 13 bases between.

This chain links TRBV3-1 (or the pseudogene TRBV3-2) with TRBJ1-1; 7 bases are a match to TRBD1. After removal of 3 bases from V and 1 base from J, the junction contained 5 bases not matched to a gene. Looked up from germline, CDR1 is LGHDT and CDR2 is YNNKEL (reference sequence). The CDR3 runs to 15 residues. The CDR3, as DNA: TGTGCCAGCAGCCAGCCGGGACAGCCGAACACTGAAGCTTTCTTT. Translation gives CASSQPGQPNTEAFF.

The rearrangement uses TRBV5-1 and TRBJ1-2; TRBD1 matches 8 bases. The CDR3 runs 14 residues. The junction had 2 bases not matched to a gene; V was cut back by 0 bases and J by 4 bases. Germline V gene data show CDR1 as SGHRS and CDR2 as YFSETQ. CDR3 DNA sequence: TGCGCCAGCAGCTTGGGACAGGGGTTCTATGGCTACACCTTC. The encoded protein is CASSLGQGFYGYTF.

V gene TRBV11-3 combines with J gene TRBJ1-3; no reliable D call. Trimming shortened V by 1 base and J by 2 bases, and 12 bases separated the two germline ends. Germline CDR1 reads SGHNT; CDR2 reads YENEEA. CDR3 size: 16 residues. The CDR3 nucleotides are TGTGCCAGCAGCTTAGGGTCCCGGTCTACTGGAAACACCATATATTTT. Its translation is CASSLGSRSTGNTIYF.

The chain is built from TRBV7-9 and TRBJ2-1, with 9 nucleotides matching TRBD1. The trim removed 0 bases at V and 6 bases at J, leaving 3 bases unmatched. The V gene's germline CDR1 is SEHNR and CDR2 FQNEAQ (reference sequence). The CDR3 is 15 residues long. In nucleotides, the CDR3 is TGTGCCAGCAGCTTAGCTGGGACAGGGCTCAATGAGCAGTTCTTC. Its translation: CASSLAGTGLNEQFF. Filled out from reference TRBV7-9 and TRBJ2-1, the complete variable domain reads DTGVSQNPRHKITKRGQNVTFRCDPISEHNRLYWYRQTLGQGPEFLTYFQNEAQLEKSRLLSDRFSAERPKGSFSTLEIQRTEQGDSAMYLCASSLAGTGLNEQFFGPGTRLTVL.

This chain connects TRBV15 to TRBJ1-6; no clear D gene. The CDR3 runs 14 residues. Trimming removed 9 bases at V and 10 bases at J, with 19 bases between. Germline V CDR1 and CDR2: LNHNV, YYDKDF (reference sequence). The CDR3 DNA follows: TGTGCCACTTCGGGAAGGGTTATTGGATCACCCCTCCACTTT. It specifies CATSGRVIGSPLHF.

J is TRBJ2-7 and V is TRBV5-5; D gene unclear. V lost 0 bases and J 2 bases, leaving 6 bases between the germline ends. The germline V gene has CDR1 SGHKS and CDR2 YYEKEE (reference sequence). This CDR3 region has 13 residues. The CDR3 protein is CASSLGGTYEQYF. Written as DNA, the CDR3 is TGTGCCAGCAGCTTGGGAGGAACCTACGAGCAGTACTTC.

This chain uses TRBV21-1 with TRBJ1-2. TRBV21-1 corresponds to a pseudogene. This CDR3 comprises 12 residues. CDR3 in DNA: TGTGCCAGCAGCAAAAACCTCTATGGCTACACCTTC. Amino acid sequence: CASSKNLYGYTF.

This clone was recorded once. This chain joins TRBV20-1 and TRBJ1-1; 9 nucleotides align to TRBD1. This CDR3 is built from 15 residues. CDR1 and CDR2 from the germline V gene are DFQATT and SNEGSKA (reference sequence). V lost 3 bases to trimming and J lost 2 bases; unmatched junction nucleotides: 7. This CDR3 is CSASYWGQGNTEAFF. The CDR3 coding sequence is TGCAGTGCTAGTTATTGGGGACAGGGTAACACTGAAGCTTTCTTT.

The rearrangement joins TRBV7-3 to TRBJ2-3, with 8 positions matching TRBD2. CDR3 length equals 16 residues. After removal of 4 bases from V and 3 bases from J, the junction contained 9 bases not matched to a gene. Germline V gives CDR1 SGHTA, CDR2 FQGTGA. This chain's CDR3 is CASSSSSGGGTDTQYF. CDR3 coding DNA: TGTGCCAGCAGCTCCTCGAGCGGGGGAGGGACAGATACGCAGTATTTT.

This sequence joins TRBV30 and TRBJ2-1; 7 bases are a match to TRBD1. The germline V gene has CDR1 GTSNPN and CDR2 SVGIG (reference sequence). V lost 3 bases to trimming and J lost 0 bases; unmatched junction nucleotides: 5. The CDR3 runs 15 residues. DNA of the CDR3: TGTGCCTGGAGCATGGGACAGTCCTCCTACAATGAGCAGTTCTTC. Encoded protein: CAWSMGQSSYNEQFF.

The rearrangement joins TRBV27 to TRBJ1-6; perhaps TRBD1 as D (6 bases). This CDR3 region has 16 residues. The V end lost 4 bases, the J end lost 10 bases, and 20 bases lay between the germline ends. CDR1 and CDR2 from the germline V gene are MNHEY and SMNVEV (reference sequence). The CDR3 coding sequence is TGTGCCAGCAGTTCCTTAATCAGGGGAGGGTACTCACCCCTCCACTTT. It codes for CASSSLIRGGYSPLHF.

The chain uses TRBV19 and TRBJ1-2; no clear D. Germline loops: CDR1 LNHDA, CDR2 SQIVND (reference sequence). This CDR3 has 13 amino acids. V lost 5 bases and J lost 4, with 11 bases in between. The CDR3 DNA reads TGTGCCAGTAGTCTCGACAAGACCTATGGCTACACCTTC. Translated, it gives CASSLDKTYGYTF.

The chain employs TRBV15 and TRBJ2-5, with D possibly matching TRBD2 (6 bases). The CDR3 is made up of 15 amino acids. CDR1 is LNHNV, CDR2 YYDKDF, per germline (reference sequence). Trimming removed 1 base from V and 5 bases from J, with 14 bases in between. CDR3 region: CATSRGLGSGETQYF. CDR3 bases: TGTGCCACCAGCAGAGGCCTAGGGAGCGGGGAGACCCAGTACTTC.

The chain links TRBV6-5 to TRBJ1-2, with D possibly matching TRBD1 (5 bases). The V end was cut by 8 bases, the J end by 3 bases, with 16 bases between. Germline V lookup: CDR1 MNHEY, CDR2 SVGAGI. The CDR3 runs 14 residues. The CDR3 coding sequence is TGTGCCAGCGGACACAACCGGGAGGACTATGGCTACACCTTC. Translated: CASGHNREDYGYTF.